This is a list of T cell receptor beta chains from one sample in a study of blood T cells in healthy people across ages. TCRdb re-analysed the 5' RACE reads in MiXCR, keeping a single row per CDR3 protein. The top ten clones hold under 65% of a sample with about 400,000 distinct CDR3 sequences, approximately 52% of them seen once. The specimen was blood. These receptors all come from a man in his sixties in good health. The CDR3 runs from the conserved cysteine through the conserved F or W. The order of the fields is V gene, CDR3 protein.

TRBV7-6	CASSFMASYEQYF
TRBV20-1	CSTTKTGPNEQFF
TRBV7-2	CASSLGRAGGGGYTF
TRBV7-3	CASSQAPTSGGSYNEQFF
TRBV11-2	CASSLISVETQYF
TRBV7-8	CASSLNGPGTSYTGELFF
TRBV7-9	CASSVEGTSDTQYF
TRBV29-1	CSIQIGSVGETQFF
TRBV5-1	CASSLDTNEKLFF
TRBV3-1	CASSPTAQVAGELFF
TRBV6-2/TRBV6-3	CAGSYRGARYNEQYF
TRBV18	CASPSQNSGNTIYF
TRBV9	CASSADLGGLGGMSEQYF
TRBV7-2	CASSLRTGVNEKLFF
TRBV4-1	CASSHYRSGTKNIQYF
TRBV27	CASSLSKGATANYGYTF
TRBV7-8	CASSHPGLAAYEQYF
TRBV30	CAWGSGGRADTQYF
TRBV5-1	CASSVGRGASTDTQYF
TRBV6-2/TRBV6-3	CASTAGTTSTDTQYF
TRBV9	CASSVSTSGIGEQYF
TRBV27	CAGSLYAGISYEQYF
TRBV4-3	CASSHTGTGGGEQFF
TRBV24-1	CATSDPTSLDGYTF
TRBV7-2	CASSLLKADSYNEQFF
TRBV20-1	CSSTGTTDTQYF
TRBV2	CASSEAVRLASSYNEQFF
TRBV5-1	CASSPTGTEAFF
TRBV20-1	CSARVGGGQETQYF
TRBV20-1	CSARPNSYEQYF
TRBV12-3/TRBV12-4	CASSLGGLGQSTGELFF
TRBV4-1	CASSQERVRTEAFF
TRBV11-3	CASSYGTGNNEQFF
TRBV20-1	CSAREGTGPTDEQYF
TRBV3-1	CASSQGLGAYEQYF
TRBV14	CASSQDRRNEQYF
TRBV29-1	CSVGADALNIQYF
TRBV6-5	CASSYSAPKGTGLYEQYF
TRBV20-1	CSARRQDSGANVLTF
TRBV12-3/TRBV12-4	CASSLAGTWGRGANVLTF
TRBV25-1	CASSKGPTDTQYF
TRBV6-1	CTSRRGTGSYEQYF
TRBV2	CAIMATETQYF
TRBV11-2	CASSMAGGRETQYF
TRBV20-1	CSARKARGRGNEQFF
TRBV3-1	CASRDRSEAFF
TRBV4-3	CASSQGIPNYGYTF
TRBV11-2	CASSHGGDRVHEQYF
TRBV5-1	CASNVGGPGTYGYTF
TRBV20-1	CSAKGTLAGYEQYF
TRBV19	CASTFNRVADTQYF
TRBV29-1	CSVDLGANIQYF
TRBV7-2	CASSPYSYEQYF
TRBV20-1	CRARASDTIPQQYF
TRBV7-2	CASSLGGIRKRGEQYF